Each of the 22 T cell receptor beta chains below was sequenced from the same sample in a study of control samples from healthy donors and cancer patients. Sequenced by immunoSEQ multiplex PCR; TCRdb stores in-frame clones only, minus some. The table includes 70,000 to 80,000 clones, more than 75% detected once. Input material: blood. The receptors were gathered from a woman aged 45 to 65 in good health.

This chain connects TRBV28 to TRBJ2-2, with D maybe TRBD2 (5 bases). The CDR3 runs to 14 residues. The V gene's germline CDR1 is MDHEN and CDR2 SYDVKM. V was clipped by 10 bases and J by 1 base, with 13 bases between them. The CDR3 nucleotides read TGTGCCACCTTCGGAGGAGAGAACACCGGGGAGCTGTTTTTT. Its protein is CATFGGENTGELFF.

This rearrangement joins TRBV25-1 to TRBJ1-4, with D possibly matching TRBD1 (5 bases). V lost 4 bases to trimming and J lost 4 bases, with 10 bases between them. Germline CDR1 and CDR2: MGHDK and SYGVNS. The CDR3 has 14 residues. CDR3 in DNA: TGTGCCAGCAGTGTTGGGACTGTTAATGAAAAACTGTTTTTT. It is translated as CASSVGTVNEKLFF.

This chain joins TRBV5-1 and TRBJ2-1; 8 bases agree with TRBD1. Germline assignment: CDR1 SGHRS and CDR2 YFSETQ. V lost 5 bases to trimming and J lost 5 bases; unmatched junction nucleotides: 3. The CDR3 runs to 13 residues. CDR3 loop: CASRLTGDNEQFF. In nucleotides, the CDR3 is TGCGCCAGCAGACTGACAGGGGACAATGAGCAGTTCTTC.

The rearrangement uses TRBV7-2 and TRBJ2-5; no clear D. The CDR3 loop spans 14 amino acids. The V and J ends lost 1 base and 5 bases respectively, with 11 bases between them. Germline CDR1 is SGHTA and CDR2 is FQGNSA. The CDR3 coding sequence is TGTGCCAGCAGCTTAGGGCTGGGTCGGGAGACCCAGTACTTC. The encoded protein is CASSLGLGRETQYF.

V usage is TRBV18 and J usage is TRBJ2-3; D is unresolved. The CDR3 runs 16 residues. The germline CDR1 and CDR2 sequences are KGHSH and LQKENI. V lost 2 bases and J 1 base, leaving 13 bases between the germline ends. CDR3 nucleotides: TGTGCCAGCTCACCATGGGAAAATAGGGGCACAGATACGCAGTATTTT. Its translation is CASSPWENRGTDTQYF.

V and J are TRBV12-5 and TRBJ2-7; no firm D call. V was cut by 3 bases and J by 4 bases, with 7 bases left in between. The CDR3 has 12 residues. The germline V gene has CDR1 LGHNT and CDR2 FRNRAP. The CDR3 spells CASGLATYEQYF. The CDR3 nucleotides read TGTGCTAGTGGTTTAGCTACTTACGAGCAGTACTTC.

About this clone itself: At one end the junction does not follow the germline gene, possibly because of a read error. This same CDR3 is encoded by further DNA sequences in the sample. The chain links TRBV5-1 to TRBJ2-7; possibly TRBD1 for D (5 bases). From germline, CDR1 is SGHRS and CDR2 YFSETQ. The CDR3 has 14 residues. CDR3 region: CASSPDLGPYEQYF. The CDR3, as DNA: TGCGCTAGCAGCCCCGATCTGGGGCCCTACGAGCAGTACTTC.

The CDR3 DNA reads TGTGCCAGCAGCTTGGGACTAGCGGGAAACACAGATACGCAGTATTTT. Translating it yields CASSLGLAGNTDTQYF. The chain has TRBV5-4 and TRBJ2-3; TRBD2 matches at 11 bases. Germline CDR1 and CDR2: SGHNT and YYREEE (reference sequence). There are 16 residues in the CDR3. V was pared by 0 bases and J by 2 bases, with 2 bases of the junction left unmatched.

The chain joins TRBV5-4 to TRBJ2-4; D tentatively reads TRBD1 or TRBD2 (7 bases each). Germline V CDR1 and CDR2: SGHNT, YYREEE (reference sequence). The CDR3 contains 14 residues. V lost 4 bases to trimming and J lost 5 bases, with 13 bases between them. The CDR3 coding sequence is TGTGCCAGCAGCATAAGCGGGACAGAAAACATTCAGTACTTC. Protein product: CASSISGTENIQYF.

The rearrangement uses TRBV5-1 and TRBJ2-1; TRBD2 matches at 14 bases. Germline values: CDR1 SGHRS, CDR2 YFSETQ. V lost 3 bases and J lost 7; bases outside the gene matches: 6. CDR3 size: 16 residues. The CDR3 DNA sequence: TGCGCCAGCAGCTCGGGACTAGCGGGAGCGGGTAATGAGCAGTTCTTC. Its protein product is CASSSGLAGAGNEQFF.

The chain employs TRBV19 and TRBJ2-7; the match to TRBD2 covers 7 bases. Trimming at V came to 7 bases and at J to 3 bases, leaving 9 bases not matched to a gene. The CDR3 contains 14 residues. The germline gives CDR1 LNHDA, CDR2 SQIVND (reference sequence). CDR3 residues: CASTPGGSFYEQYF. The CDR3 nucleotides read TGTGCCAGTACCCCCGGGGGGAGCTTCTACGAGCAGTACTTC. Full variable domain (outside the CDR3, taken from reference TRBV19 and TRBJ2-7): DGGITQSPKYLFRKEGQNVTLSCEQNLNHDAMYWYRQDPGQGLRLIYYSQIVNDFQKGDIAEGYSVSREKKESFPLTVTSAQKNPTAFYLCASTPGGSFYEQYFGPGTRLTVT.

The chain links TRBV9 to TRBJ2-7, with unresolved D. V lost 4 bases and J 1 base, leaving 12 bases between the germline ends. This CDR3 is built from 14 residues. The germline CDR1 and CDR2 sequences are SGDLS and YYNGEE. CDR3 DNA: TGTGCCAGCAGCCCGCCTTTTCCGTCCTACGAGCAGTACTTC. It translates to CASSPPFPSYEQYF.

The chain joins TRBV28 to TRBJ2-1; D unclear. Trimming took 6 bases from V and 5 from J, leaving 11 bases between them. The CDR3 contains 13 residues. In germline, CDR1 is MDHEN, CDR2 SYDVKM. CDR3 amino acids: CASRSQINNEQFF. CDR3 sequence (DNA): TGTGCCAGCAGATCACAAATCAACAATGAGCAGTTCTTC.

The chain carries TRBV19 and TRBJ2-3; D gene ambiguous. In germline, CDR1 is LNHDA, CDR2 SQIVND (reference sequence). V lost 7 bases and J lost 1, with 6 bases in between. This CDR3 is 12 amino acids long. CDR3 coding DNA: TGTGCCAGTACGGTGGGCACAGATACGCAGTATTTT. As protein: CASTVGTDTQYF.

The chain uses TRBV5-1 and TRBJ1-2, with D maybe TRBD1 (5 bases). The CDR3 sequence is 13 residues long. The V end lost 2 bases, the J end lost 7 bases, and 12 bases lay between the germline ends. Germline V CDR1 and CDR2: SGHRS, YFSETQ. The CDR3 reads CASSLRGEGGYTF. In DNA form, the CDR3 reads TGCGCCAGCAGCTTACGGGGCGAGGGTGGCTACACCTTC. Drawing the rest from reference TRBV5-1 and TRBJ1-2, the complete variable domain is KAGVTQTPRYLIKTRGQQVTLSCSPISGHRSVSWYQQTPGQGLQFLFEYFSETQRNKGNFPGRFSGRQFSNSRSEMNVSTLELGDSALYLCASSLRGEGGYTFGSGTRLTVV.

The gene calls are TRBV24-1 and TRBJ1-4, with TRBD1 as a possible D gene (5 bases). Germline-derived CDR1 and CDR2 are KGHDR and SFDVKD. Trimming cost V 4 bases and J 7 bases, with 9 bases left between them. The CDR3 has 13 residues. The CDR3 is CATSELGAEKLFF. In DNA form, the CDR3 reads TGTGCCACCAGTGAACTAGGGGCTGAAAAACTGTTTTTT.

The gene calls are TRBV28 and TRBJ2-7; TRBD2 matches at 13 bases. In germline, CDR1 is MDHEN, CDR2 SYDVKM. V dropped 5 bases and J dropped 2; count of bases not matched to a gene: 12. This CDR3 is built from 18 residues. The CDR3 loop is CASSPAARTSGRAYEQYF. For the CDR3, the DNA is TGTGCCAGCAGTCCCGCGGCCCGAACTAGCGGGAGGGCCTACGAGCAGTACTTC.

The chain joins TRBV30 to TRBJ1-2; D may be TRBD1 (5 bases). In germline, CDR1 is GTSNPN, CDR2 SVGIG (reference sequence). Trimming pared 4 bases from V and 0 bases from J, leaving 9 bases between. CDR3 length: 13 residues. CDR3 bases: TGTGCCTGGACCCAGGGCGCTAACTATGGCTACACCTTC. Translating gives CAWTQGANYGYTF.

The rearrangement uses TRBV5-1 and TRBJ2-3; TRBD2 agrees at 11 bases. Germline V gene data show CDR1 as SGHRS and CDR2 as YFSETQ. Trimming cost V 7 bases and J 3 bases; bases outside gene matches: 10. The CDR3 runs to 16 residues. Here the CDR3 DNA reads TGCGCCAGCCTAGCGGGAGGTGGTGGATCGACAGATACGCAGTATTTT. Protein product: CASLAGGGGSTDTQYF.

This clone occurred a few times. The chain links TRBV3-1 (or the pseudogene TRBV3-2) to TRBJ2-2, with D unclear. Deletions cut 2 bases from V and 9 bases from J, with 7 bases between. Germline loops: CDR1 LGHDT, CDR2 YNNKEL (reference sequence). This CDR3 has 12 residues. The CDR3 DNA reads TGTGCCAGCAGCCAACTGGTCCGGGAGCTGTTTTTT. Its protein is CASSQLVRELFF.

The chain couples TRBV6-2 or TRBV6-3 to TRBJ2-1, with 11 positions matching TRBD2. Trimming at V came to 0 bases and at J to 4 bases, leaving 2 bases not matched to a gene. Germline V CDR1 and CDR2: MNHEY, SVGEGT. CDR3 length: 16 amino acids. CDR3 in DNA: TGTGCCAGCAGTTACTCGGGGACTAGCGGTTACAATGAGCAGTTCTTC. Protein product: CASSYSGTSGYNEQFF.

The chain joins TRBV6-1 to TRBJ1-5; tentatively, D is TRBD1 (6 bases). In germline, CDR1 is MNHNS, CDR2 SASEGT. The ends were cut back, 2 bases at V and 8 bases at J, with 16 bases in the middle. CDR3 length equals 15 residues. The CDR3 DNA reads as TGTGCCAGCAGTGAATCTTCGACAGGTCCGAAGCCCCAGCATTTT. This sequence encodes CASSESSTGPKPQHF.